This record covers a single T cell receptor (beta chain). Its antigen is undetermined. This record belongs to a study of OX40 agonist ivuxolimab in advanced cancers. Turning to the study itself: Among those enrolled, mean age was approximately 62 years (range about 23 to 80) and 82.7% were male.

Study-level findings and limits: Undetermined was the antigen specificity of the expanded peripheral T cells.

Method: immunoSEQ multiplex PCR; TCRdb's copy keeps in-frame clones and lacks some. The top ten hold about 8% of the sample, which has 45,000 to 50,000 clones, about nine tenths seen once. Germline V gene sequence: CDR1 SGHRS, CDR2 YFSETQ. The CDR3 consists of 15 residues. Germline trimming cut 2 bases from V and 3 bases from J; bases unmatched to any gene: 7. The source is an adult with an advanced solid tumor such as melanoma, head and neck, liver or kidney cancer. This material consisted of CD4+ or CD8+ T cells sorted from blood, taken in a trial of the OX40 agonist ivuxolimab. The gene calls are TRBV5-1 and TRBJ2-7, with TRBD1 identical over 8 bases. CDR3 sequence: CASSFTGGGYYEQYF. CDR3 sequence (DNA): TGCGCCAGCAGCTTTACAGGGGGAGGCTACTACGAGCAGTACTTC.